These 30 T cell receptor beta chains originate from one sample sequenced in a study of PD-1 blockade in mismatch repair-deficient tumors (dated by TCRdb to 2016 to 2017). Library preparation was by the immunoSEQ multiplex PCR assay. TCRdb provides this immuneACCESS table in a form limited to in-frame rearrangements. Some clones are lacking; in checked studies, under half of them reflect an unresolved V gene, and why the rest are absent is not known. The sample table holds 75,000 to 80,000 clones, of which roughly 80% were seen once. The ten largest clonotypes hold over 4.5% of the sample. The sample here was peripheral blood, taken 44 weeks after starting pembrolizumab. Every receptor here comes from an adult with mismatch repair-deficient cancer.

This clone has a single count. The chain recombines TRBV27 with TRBJ2-1; unclear D gene. CDR1 is MNHEY, CDR2 SMNVEV, per germline (reference sequence). V was cut by 8 bases and J by 0 bases, with 17 bases left in between. This CDR3 region has 16 residues. The CDR3 loop is CASVSTESSSYNEQFF. In DNA form, the CDR3 reads TGTGCCAGCGTCTCCACCGAATCGAGCTCCTACAATGAGCAGTTCTTC.

This rearrangement joins TRBV6-5 to TRBJ2-7, with 9 bases fitting TRBD1. There are 15 residues in the CDR3. V was clipped by 6 bases and J by 2 bases; unmatched bases: 8. The germline gives CDR1 MNHEY, CDR2 SVGAGI. CDR3 amino acids: CASSTEQGATYEQYF. Here the CDR3 DNA reads TGTGCCAGCAGCACCGAACAGGGGGCCACCTACGAGCAGTACTTC.

V gene TRBV5-4 combines with J gene TRBJ1-2; 8 nucleotides line up with TRBD1. Germline V gene lookup returns CDR1 SGHNT and CDR2 YYREEE (reference sequence). The V segment lost 0 bases and the J segment 8 bases; nucleotides outside the gene matches: 6. This CDR3 is built from 14 residues. The CDR3 region is CASSLDRGIYGYTF. For the CDR3, the DNA is TGTGCCAGCAGCTTGGACAGGGGGATTTACGGCTACACCTTC.

This clone was picked up a small number of times. The chain couples TRBV6-1 to TRBJ2-2, with TRBD1 as a possible D gene (7 bases). Germline CDR1 reads MNHNS; CDR2 reads SASEGT. V lost 2 bases and J 7 bases, leaving 17 bases between the germline ends. The CDR3 runs 16 residues. CDR3 nucleotide sequence: TGTGCCAGCAGTGAACTCTCTCAGGGGGGTCACGGGGAGCTGTTTTTT. It is translated as CASSELSQGGHGELFF.

J is TRBJ1-4 and V is TRBV25-1; a weak D match, TRBD1 (5 bases). In germline, CDR1 is MGHDK, CDR2 SYGVNS. V was clipped by 6 bases and J by 8 bases, with 13 bases between them. There are 13 residues in the CDR3. The CDR3, as DNA: TGTGCCAGCAGGGGGCAATTTGGCGAAAAACTGTTTTTT. As protein: CASRGQFGEKLFF.

DNA for the CDR3: TGTGCCAGCAGCTCGGGGGACAGGGGGCCGGCTGGGGCCAACGTCCTGACTTTC. As protein: CASSSGDRGPAGANVLTF. The rearrangement links TRBV5-6 to TRBJ2-6; 12 bases line up with TRBD1. The CDR3 totals 18 residues. Germline V gene data show CDR1 as SGHDT and CDR2 as YYEEEE. J gave up 2 bases and V 3 bases, and 6 bases lay outside the gene matches.

This clone has just a few counts. The rearrangement joins TRBV15 to TRBJ1-2, with 7 bases lining up with TRBD1. Per the germline V gene, CDR1 is LNHNV and CDR2 is YYDKDF (reference sequence). This CDR3 contains 12 residues. J was trimmed by 4 bases and V by 5 bases; bases with no gene match: 1. The CDR3 here is CATSGDSYGYTF. Here the CDR3 DNA reads TGTGCCACCAGCGGGGACAGCTATGGCTACACCTTC.

The V call is TRBV6-1, the J call TRBJ1-2; D ambiguous. The CDR3 length is 14 residues. V lost 5 bases to trimming and J lost 0 bases, with 10 bases between them. Germline V lookup: CDR1 MNHNS, CDR2 SASEGT. The CDR3 nucleotides read TGTGCCAGCAGTCTGACAAATGCTAACTATGGCTACACCTTC. Translated, it gives CASSLTNANYGYTF.

The chain has TRBV15 and TRBJ2-3; 9 nucleotides match TRBD1. Germline V gene sequence: CDR1 LNHNV, CDR2 YYDKDF (reference sequence). Unmatched junction bases numbered 13, after V lost 4 bases and J lost 2 bases. This CDR3 spans 18 amino acids. Written as DNA, the CDR3 is TGTGCCACCAGCACCACCCTTCCGGACAGGGGCTACACAGATACGCAGTATTTT. It yields the protein CATSTTLPDRGYTDTQYF.

The chain links TRBV19 to TRBJ2-5; the D gene could be TRBD1 or TRBD2 (5 bases each). Germline CDR1 reads LNHDA; CDR2 reads SQIVND (reference sequence). This CDR3 is 14 amino acids long. Trimming took off 3 bases at V and 6 bases at J, with 14 bases between the two ends. The CDR3 is CASSMTGTMKTQYF. The CDR3 DNA follows: TGTGCCAGTAGTATGACCGGGACGATGAAGACCCAGTACTTC. Together with reference TRBV19 and TRBJ2-5, the CDR3 gives the full variable domain: DGGITQSPKYLFRKEGQNVTLSCEQNLNHDAMYWYRQDPGQGLRLIYYSQIVNDFQKGDIAEGYSVSREKKESFPLTVTSAQKNPTAFYLCASSMTGTMKTQYFGPGTRLLVL.

The sample holds a few counts of this clone. V is TRBV27 and J is TRBJ2-7; 7 positions match TRBD1. This CDR3 is 15 amino acids long. CDR1 is MNHEY, CDR2 SMNVEV, per germline (reference sequence). Germline trimming cut 2 bases from V and 3 bases from J; bases unmatched to any gene: 7. In nucleotides, the CDR3 is TGTGCCAGCAGTTTAGTTTCGACAGGGAGCTACGAGCAGTACTTC. It codes for CASSLVSTGSYEQYF.

In this sample, this clone turned up once. Here the CDR3 DNA reads TGTGCCAGCAGCCAAGAGGGCGAGACAGGCTTAAACACTGAAGCTTTCTTT. As protein: CASSQEGETGLNTEAFF. The chain recombines TRBV5-4 with TRBJ1-1; D perhaps matches TRBD1 (6 bases). The length of the CDR3 is 17 residues. Trimming removed 4 bases at V and 2 bases at J, with 21 bases between. The germline V gene encodes CDR1 SGHNT and CDR2 YYREEE (reference sequence). The entire variable domain, with the rest obtained from reference TRBV5-4 and TRBJ1-1, is as follows: ETGVTQSPTHLIKTRGQQVTLRCSSQSGHNTVSWYQQALGQGPQFIFQYYREEENGRGNFPPRFSGLQFPNYSSELNVNALELDDSALYLCASSQEGETGLNTEAFFGQGTRLTVV.

This clone was seen once. The genes are TRBV11-2 and TRBJ2-2; 9 bases fit TRBD2. V lost 3 bases, J lost 4 bases, and 6 bases stayed unmatched. Germline CDR1 is SGHAT and CDR2 is FQNNGV. This CDR3 contains 16 residues. CDR3 sequence reads: CASSFIAGVATGELFF. The CDR3 DNA follows: TGTGCCAGCAGCTTCATAGCGGGAGTTGCCACCGGGGAGCTGTTTTTT. Full variable domain (missing parts from reference TRBV11-2 and TRBJ2-2): EAGVAQSPRYKIIEKRQSVAFWCNPISGHATLYWYQQILGQGPKLLIQFQNNGVVDDSQLPKDRFSAERLKGVDSTLKIQPAKLEDSAVYLCASSFIAGVATGELFFGEGSRLTVL.

CDR3 nucleotides: TGTGCCAGCAGCACGAGGACAGGGGGCACAGAGACCCAGTACTTC. Encoded protein: CASSTRTGGTETQYF. This chain joins TRBV11-2 and TRBJ2-5; 11 bases fit TRBD1. The V gene's germline CDR1 is SGHAT and CDR2 FQNNGV. The length of the CDR3 is 15 residues. With V trimmed by 5 bases and J by 4 bases, 6 bases remained unmatched.

The rearrangement links TRBV5-4 to TRBJ2-1; D assignment may be TRBD1 or TRBD2 (5 bases each). V was trimmed by 5 bases and J by 8 bases, leaving 17 bases between them. The V gene's germline CDR1 is SGHNT and CDR2 YYREEE (reference sequence). This CDR3 contains 14 residues. CDR3 loop: CASRGAQRGDEQFF. In DNA form, the CDR3 reads TGTGCCAGCAGAGGGGCCCAGAGGGGCGATGAGCAGTTCTTC. The full variable domain, its missing parts supplied by reference TRBV5-4 and TRBJ2-1, is ETGVTQSPTHLIKTRGQQVTLRCSSQSGHNTVSWYQQALGQGPQFIFQYYREEENGRGNFPPRFSGLQFPNYSSELNVNALELDDSALYLCASRGAQRGDEQFFGPGTRLTVL.

The rearrangement links TRBV2 to TRBJ2-3, with TRBD2 matching 9 bases. The CDR3 is 17 amino acids. The germline gives CDR1 SNHLY, CDR2 FYNNEI. Losses at the gene ends were 7 bases for V and 4 bases for J; bases not matched to a gene: 15. This chain's CDR3 is CASTSPWREGQADTQYF. In DNA, the CDR3 is TGTGCCAGCACCTCCCCTTGGCGGGAGGGCCAGGCAGATACGCAGTATTTT.

The chain carries TRBV11-3 and TRBJ2-3; D is unresolved. The germline V and J ends were trimmed by 4 bases and 2 bases, with 10 bases remaining between them. CDR3 length: 14 amino acids. Per the germline V gene, CDR1 is SGHNT and CDR2 is YENEEA. The DNA of the CDR3 is TGTGCCAGCAGCTCCTCCGCGGTCACAGATACGCAGTATTTT. It encodes CASSSSAVTDTQYF.

J is TRBJ2-1 and V is TRBV19, with a tentative D call TRBD1 (5 bases). In germline, CDR1 is LNHDA, CDR2 SQIVND (reference sequence). The CDR3 runs to 14 residues. With 5 bases removed from V and 2 bases from J, the gap between germline ends came to 10 bases. The CDR3 region has the DNA TGTGCCAGTAGTCAGGGTAGGGCCTACAATGAGCAGTTCTTC. Its protein product is CASSQGRAYNEQFF.

The J gene is TRBJ2-7, the V gene TRBV5-4, with D possibly TRBD2 on 6 matching bases. The CDR3 has 15 amino acids. Germline V lookup: CDR1 SGHNT, CDR2 YYREEE (reference sequence). V was clipped by 2 bases and J by 0 bases, with 12 bases between them. The CDR3 nucleotides read TGTGCCAGCAGCTTTGGGGGGACGAGCTCCTACGAGCAGTACTTC. It encodes CASSFGGTSSYEQYF.

This clone was detected a few times. The CDR3 nucleotides read TGTGCCAGCAGCTTAGCGAGGCAGGACTCTAACTATGGCTACACCTTC. Amino acid sequence: CASSLARQDSNYGYTF. The V and J genes are TRBV11-2 and TRBJ1-2; D gene ambiguous. This CDR3 spans 16 amino acids. From germline, CDR1 is SGHAT and CDR2 FQNNGV. V was trimmed by 1 base and J by 0 bases, leaving 12 bases between them. Full variable domain (rest looked up from reference TRBV11-2 and TRBJ1-2): EAGVAQSPRYKIIEKRQSVAFWCNPISGHATLYWYQQILGQGPKLLIQFQNNGVVDDSQLPKDRFSAERLKGVDSTLKIQPAKLEDSAVYLCASSLARQDSNYGYTFGSGTRLTVV.

This sequence joins TRBV19 and TRBJ2-1; 9 nucleotides agree with TRBD1. Trimming cost V 5 bases and J 8 bases; bases outside gene matches: 7. Germline V gene lookup returns CDR1 LNHDA and CDR2 SQIVND (reference sequence). CDR3 length: 14 residues. The CDR3 nucleotides read TGTGCCAGTAGTGAAGGGACAGGGTATGATGAGCAGTTCTTC. Its protein is CASSEGTGYDEQFF.

The chain is built from TRBV5-1 and TRBJ2-2, with 11 bases lining up with TRBD2. The CDR3 is 19 residues long. Per the germline V gene, CDR1 is SGHRS and CDR2 is YFSETQ. With 4 bases clipped from V and 4 bases from J, the junction kept 15 bases outside the gene matches. CDR3 region: CASSARTVTSGTATGELFF. The CDR3 DNA reads TGCGCCAGCAGCGCCCGGACTGTGACTAGCGGGACTGCCACCGGGGAGCTGTTTTTT.

The chain couples TRBV7-9 to TRBJ2-7; 8 bases agree with TRBD2. J gave up 1 base and V 0 bases, and 2 bases lay outside the gene matches. Per germline, CDR1 SEHNR and CDR2 FQNEAQ (reference sequence). The CDR3 extends over 15 amino acids. The CDR3 DNA reads TGTGCCAGCAGCTTAGCGACTAGCGTTTCCTACGAGCAGTACTTC. Its translation: CASSLATSVSYEQYF.

The genes are TRBV4-1 and TRBJ1-1; D is possibly TRBD1 (5 bases). This CDR3 has 14 amino acids. Trimming removed 7 bases from V and 0 bases from J, with 12 bases in between. Looked up from germline, CDR1 is MGHRA and CDR2 is YSYEKL. The DNA of the CDR3 is TGCGCCAGCACTGTAGGGACGGTGAACACTGAAGCTTTCTTT. Residues: CASTVGTVNTEAFF.

The gene calls are TRBV28 and TRBJ1-4; 8 bases fit TRBD1. In germline, CDR1 is MDHEN, CDR2 SYDVKM. The length of the CDR3 is 15 residues. The V and J ends lost 2 bases and 4 bases, in that order; junction bases with no gene match: 3. The CDR3 DNA sequence: TGTGCCAGCAGTTTAACAGGGGGGCATAATGAAAAACTGTTTTTT. Protein sequence: CASSLTGGHNEKLFF.

V usage is TRBV28 and J usage is TRBJ2-5; 10 nucleotides align to TRBD1. The length of the CDR3 is 16 residues. J was trimmed by 1 base and V by 2 bases; bases with no gene match: 4. Germline lookup yields CDR1 MDHEN and CDR2 SYDVKM. The DNA for the CDR3 is TGTGCCAGCAGTTTAGCCGGGACAGGGGCCCAAGAGACCCAGTACTTC. Translating it yields CASSLAGTGAQETQYF. Supplemented by reference TRBV28 and TRBJ2-5, the full variable domain reads DVKVTQSSRYLVKRTGEKVFLECVQDMDHENMFWYRQDPGLGLRLIYFSYDVKMKEKGDIPEGYSVSREKKERFSLILESASTNQTSMYLCASSLAGTGAQETQYFGPGTRLLVL.

The chain is built from TRBV5-1 and TRBJ2-2, with TRBD2 matching 7 bases. V was clipped by 5 bases and J by 4 bases; unmatched bases: 14. This CDR3 has 17 amino acids. Germline-derived CDR1 and CDR2 are SGHRS and YFSETQ. Written as DNA, the CDR3 is TGCGCCAGCAGAGGCGGAGAGGGGAGGGTGAGCACCGGGGAGCTGTTTTTT. Translated, it gives CASRGGEGRVSTGELFF.

The rearrangement links TRBV14 to TRBJ1-1; weak D call: TRBD1 (5 bases). Per germline, CDR1 SGHDN and CDR2 FVKESK. Deletions cut 4 bases from V and 3 bases from J, with 9 bases between. The CDR3 covers 13 residues. The CDR3: CASSLGGDTEAFF. DNA of the CDR3: TGTGCCAGCAGCCTTGGGGGAGACACTGAAGCTTTCTTT.

The rearrangement links TRBV9 to TRBJ2-1, with 9 positions matching TRBD2. The germline gives CDR1 SGDLS, CDR2 YYNGEE. The CDR3 runs 15 residues. Unmatched junction bases numbered 5, after V lost 0 bases and J lost 7 bases. The CDR3 is CASSVGGRAVNEQFF. DNA of the CDR3: TGTGCCAGCAGCGTAGGCGGGAGGGCCGTTAATGAGCAGTTCTTC.

As DNA, the CDR3 is TGTGCCAGCAGCTCAGGACAGTGGCACCTCCAAGAGACCCAGTACTTC. This translates into CASSSGQWHLQETQYF. The rearrangement joins TRBV11-3 to TRBJ2-5; weak D call: TRBD1 (6 bases). Between the trimmed V and J ends, which lost 4 bases and 1 base, there was a span of 16 bases. The CDR3 runs 16 residues. CDR1 and CDR2 (germline): SGHNT, YENEEA.